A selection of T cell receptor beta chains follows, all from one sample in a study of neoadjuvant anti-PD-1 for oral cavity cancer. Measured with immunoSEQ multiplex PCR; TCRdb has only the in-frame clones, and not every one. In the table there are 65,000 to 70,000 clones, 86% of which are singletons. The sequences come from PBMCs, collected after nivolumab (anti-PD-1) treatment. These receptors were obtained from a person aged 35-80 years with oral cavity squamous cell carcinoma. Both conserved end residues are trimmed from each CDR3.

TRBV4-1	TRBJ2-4	ASSLQGGTLAKNIQY
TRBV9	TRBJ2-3	ASSVDRRARADTQY
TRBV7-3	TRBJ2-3	ASSLLIRTDTQY
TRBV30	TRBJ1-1	AWRDWDGRFGAEAF
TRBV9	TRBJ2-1	ASSVASGGLSRQF
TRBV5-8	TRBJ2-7	ASSLGGLGKQY
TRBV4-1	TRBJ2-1	ASSQASGGGQNEQF
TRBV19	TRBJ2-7	ASSGRQHPYEQY
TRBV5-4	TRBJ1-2	ASRLQGLNYGYT
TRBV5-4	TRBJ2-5	ASSPQLAGGETQY
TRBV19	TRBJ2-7	ASSPQQGARYEQY
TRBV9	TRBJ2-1	ASSAQDWNEQF
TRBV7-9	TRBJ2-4	ASSLGQLLAKNIQY
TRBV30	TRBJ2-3	AWRGLARTQY
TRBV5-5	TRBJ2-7	ASSKRGTGYEQY
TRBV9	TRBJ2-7	ASSVSPYEQY
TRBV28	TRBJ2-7	ASSKSGGVNEQY
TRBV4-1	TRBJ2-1	ASSQVPGTGLNEQF
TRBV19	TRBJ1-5	ASSLVPRVVSNQPQH
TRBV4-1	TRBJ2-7	ASSRGPPRDEQY
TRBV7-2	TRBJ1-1	ASSPTFGTEAF
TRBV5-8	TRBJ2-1	ASSDGTSGRYNEQF
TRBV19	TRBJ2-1	ASSKTGTGGYNEQF
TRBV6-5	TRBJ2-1	ASSYSISGVQNEQF
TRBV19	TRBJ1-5	ASNDGVSNQPQH
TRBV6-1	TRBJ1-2	ASSEYLSFYGYT
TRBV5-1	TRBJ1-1	ASSSAQRMGEAF
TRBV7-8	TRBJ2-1	ASSFRTGYNEQF
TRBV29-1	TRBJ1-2	SVNPGGYGYT
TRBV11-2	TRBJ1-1	ASSLRGGLSEAF
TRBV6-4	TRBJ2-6	ASSDGGSGANVLT
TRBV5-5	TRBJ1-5	ASSWGPGLGNQPQH
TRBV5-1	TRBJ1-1	ASTQGTGGETEAF
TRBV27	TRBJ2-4	ASSFDGVAKNIQY
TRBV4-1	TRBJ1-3	ASSLLDTGYGNTIY
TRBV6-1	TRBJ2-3	ASSATGADTQY
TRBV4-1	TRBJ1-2	ASSQVWVMGYT
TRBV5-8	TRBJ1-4	ASSRGDSFLALNEKLF
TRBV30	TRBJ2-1	AWSPLAGEQF
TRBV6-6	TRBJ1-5	ASRGFSNQPQH
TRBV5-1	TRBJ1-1	ASSAGSGARMNTEAF
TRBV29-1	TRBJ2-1	SVEPLPGTESSYNEQF
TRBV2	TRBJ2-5	ASSVPQGTIQETQY
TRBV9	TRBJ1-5	ASSAGESYQPQH
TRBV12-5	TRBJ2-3	ASGLVQNSTDTQY
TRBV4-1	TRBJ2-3	ASSFRSIMEGALSTDTQY
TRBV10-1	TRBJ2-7	ASSRRTSGITPYEQY
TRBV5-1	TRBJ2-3	ASSLGGLGDTQY
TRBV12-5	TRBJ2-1	ASGLVLSGKEGNEQF
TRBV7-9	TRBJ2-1	ASSSTAGFSYNEQF
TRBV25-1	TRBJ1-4	ASSDTTRHRDEKLF
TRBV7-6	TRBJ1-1	ASTQGRGTEAF
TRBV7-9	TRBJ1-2	ASSLALGSPSRYGYT
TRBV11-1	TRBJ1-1	ASSPQGVTEAF
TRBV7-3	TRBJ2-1	ASSLEARSSYNEQF